The following is a T cell receptor (beta chain) sequence with its context. The sample comes from a study of blood T cell repertoires in COVID-19. The overall study: T cells, B-cell-depleted T cells, or PBMCs provided the cDNA or gDNA that served as material.

Measured with immunoSEQ multiplex PCR; TCRdb has only the in-frame clones, and not every one. The sample carries about 150,000 clones, about 85% recorded once. This CDR3 has 14 residues. V shed 1 base, J shed 15 bases, and the junction held 10 bases outside the gene matches. CDR1 LGHNT and CDR2 FRNRAP come from the germline V gene. V usage is TRBV12-5 and J usage is TRBJ2-4, with 9 nucleotides matching TRBD1. The sequence was obtained from a man between 60 and 70 years old with COVID-19, enrolled during active disease. Sequencing was carried out using peripheral blood. The CDR3 DNA sequence: TGTGCTAGTGGTTTGGGCCGGGACAGGGACTTATTGTACTTC. It translates to CASGLGRDRDLLYF.